The next 21 T cell receptor beta chains were all read from a single sample in a study of cytomegalovirus exposure and HLA in healthy donors. TCRdb keeps only in-frame clones here, not all; method: immunoSEQ multiplex PCR. The profile shows 280,000 or so clones, over 75% of them singletons. The specimen sequenced was PBMCs. The receptors derive from a woman between 18 and 29 years old in good health and CMV-seronegative.

V usage is TRBV2 and J usage is TRBJ1-1; a weak D match, TRBD1 (5 bases). Germline CDR1 and CDR2: SNHLY and FYNNEI. CDR3 length: 12 amino acids. V was shortened by 10 bases and J by 5 bases, with 14 bases between the two germline ends. The CDR3, as DNA: TGTGCCACCAGGGAGCCACTGACTGAAGCTTTCTTT. Translating it yields CATREPLTEAFF.

The chain has TRBV2 and TRBJ1-1; D is unclear. Trimming stripped 5 bases from V and 1 base from J, with 8 bases between. The germline V gene encodes CDR1 SNHLY and CDR2 FYNNEI. The CDR3 sequence is 13 residues long. The CDR3 reads CASSNIRNTEAFF. CDR3 bases: TGTGCCAGCAGTAACATTCGGAACACTGAAGCTTTCTTT.

The genes are TRBV5-4 and TRBJ1-1, with a possible D match to TRBD1 (6 bases). This CDR3 has 14 amino acids. V was pared by 2 bases and J by 4 bases, with 12 bases between. Germline CDR1 and CDR2: SGHNT and YYREEE (reference sequence). As DNA, the CDR3 is TGTGCCAGCAGCTTTGGCGGGGGCCTCACTGAAGCTTTCTTT. It is translated as CASSFGGGLTEAFF.

V usage is TRBV28 and J usage is TRBJ1-2; D remains unclear. Germline V gives CDR1 MDHEN, CDR2 SYDVKM. Trimming shortened V by 11 bases and J by 1 base, and 8 bases separated the two germline ends. CDR3 length equals 11 residues. Here the CDR3 DNA reads TGTGCCGGACTAAGTAACTATGGCTACACCTTC. Its protein product is CAGLSNYGYTF.

This sequence joins TRBV4-3 and TRBJ1-2; D is unclear. Trimming cost V 0 bases and J 0 bases, with 8 bases left between them. Looked up from germline, CDR1 is LGHNA and CDR2 is YSLEER. This CDR3 comprises 15 residues. CDR3 DNA: TGCGCCAGCAGCCAAGATCGGAGAGCTAACTATGGCTACACCTTC. This sequence encodes CASSQDRRANYGYTF.

V gene TRBV4-1 combines with J gene TRBJ2-2; 7 bases agree with TRBD1. V trimming: 6 bases; J trimming: 0 bases; junction bases outside the gene matches: 10. This CDR3 has 17 residues. Germline CDR1 MGHRA, CDR2 YSYEKL. The CDR3 bases are TGCGCCAGCAGTCACCGCGCTGGGACAGCGAACACCGGGGAGCTGTTTTTT. This gives the protein CASSHRAGTANTGELFF.

The CDR3 spells CASSVQVKTGELFF. The CDR3 coding sequence is TGTGCCAGCAGCGTACAGGTCAAAACCGGGGAGCTGTTTTTT. The rearrangement links TRBV9 to TRBJ2-2; D is undetermined. CDR1 is SGDLS, CDR2 YYNGEE, per germline. This CDR3 region has 14 residues. Trimming took off 1 base at V and 5 bases at J, with 9 bases between the two ends.

The chain couples TRBV27 to TRBJ1-1; perhaps TRBD1 as D (5 bases). CDR1 is MNHEY, CDR2 SMNVEV, per germline (reference sequence). Trimming stripped 2 bases from V and 4 bases from J, with 17 bases between. The CDR3 has 16 amino acids. The CDR3 loop is CASSLVAGRGGTEAFF. Here the CDR3 DNA reads TGTGCCAGCAGTTTAGTGGCAGGGAGGGGCGGCACTGAAGCTTTCTTT.

This chain joins TRBV6-5 and TRBJ2-3; D possibly corresponds to TRBD2 (5 bases). V was pared by 6 bases and J by 6 bases, with 13 bases between. Germline CDR1 MNHEY, CDR2 SVGAGI. The CDR3 totals 13 residues. For the CDR3, the DNA is TGTGCCAGCAGGAGGGAGAGGCTGGATACGCAGTATTTT. Protein product: CASRRERLDTQYF.

The rearrangement links TRBV7-9 to TRBJ1-1; TRBD1 matches at 7 bases. The length of the CDR3 is 13 residues. After removal of 5 bases from V and 8 bases from J, the junction contained 8 bases not matched to a gene. From germline, CDR1 is SEHNR and CDR2 FQNEAQ (reference sequence). As DNA, the CDR3 is TGTGCCAGCAGCCCACGACAGGGACCGGAAGCTTTCTTT. Translating it yields CASSPRQGPEAFF.

In this sample, this clone turned up once. CDR3 in amino acids: CATLYQTRAEAFF. The CDR3 region has the DNA TGTGCCACCCTGTATCAGACTCGGGCTGAAGCTTTCTTT. The V gene is TRBV6-1, the J gene TRBJ1-1, with no clear D. The CDR3 is 13 amino acids. Germline V CDR1 and CDR2: MNHNS, SASEGT. Trimming removed 10 bases from V and 6 bases from J, with 18 bases in between.

V gene TRBV5-1 combines with J gene TRBJ2-7; a possible D gene is TRBD2 (6 bases). Germline lookup yields CDR1 SGHRS and CDR2 YFSETQ. Trimming shortened V by 6 bases and J by 7 bases, and 23 bases separated the two germline ends. The CDR3 has 15 amino acids. As DNA, the CDR3 is TGCGCCAGCACCCCAACGGCGGGATTCGGTAAGGAGCAGTACTTC. It codes for CASTPTAGFGKEQYF.

The chain is built from TRBV28 and TRBJ2-2; a weak D match, TRBD2 (6 bases). V lost 7 bases and J lost 8, with 14 bases in between. CDR1 is MDHEN, CDR2 SYDVKM, per germline. The CDR3 totals 13 residues. In nucleotides, the CDR3 is TGTGCCAGCAATGATAGCGGTCGGGGGGAGCTGTTTTTT. Translating gives CASNDSGRGELFF. The full variable domain, its missing parts supplied by reference TRBV28 and TRBJ2-2, is DVKVTQSSRYLVKRTGEKVFLECVQDMDHENMFWYRQDPGLGLRLIYFSYDVKMKEKGDIPEGYSVSREKKERFSLILESASTNQTSMYLCASNDSGRGELFFGEGSRLTVL.

The gene calls are TRBV15 and TRBJ2-5; 9 bases are a match to TRBD2. The CDR3 runs to 18 residues. Germline V gene sequence: CDR1 LNHNV, CDR2 YYDKDF (reference sequence). Trimming removed 5 bases from V and 5 bases from J; junction bases left unmatched: 18. CDR3 DNA: TGTGCCACCAGCCGAGCCCGGCTAGCGGGAAATCGCGGGGAGACCCAGTACTTC. Protein product: CATSRARLAGNRGETQYF.

The genes are TRBV2 and TRBJ2-3; weak D call: TRBD2 (5 bases). This CDR3 comprises 10 residues. V gave up 7 bases and J gave up 6 bases, with 5 bases separating them. The V gene's germline CDR1 is SNHLY and CDR2 FYNNEI. CDR3 DNA: TGTGCCAGCACGGGGGATACGCAGTATTTT. Its protein is CASTGDTQYF.

The chain employs TRBV6-4 and TRBJ2-2, with 8 positions matching TRBD1. J gave up 6 bases and V 0 bases, and 18 bases lay outside the gene matches. Germline CDR1 MRHNA, CDR2 SNTAGT. There are 20 residues in the CDR3. CDR3 DNA sequence: TGTGCCAGCAGTGACTCGTTACCTTTGACGGACAGGGAAGGTGCCGGGGAGCTGTTTTTT. It encodes CASSDSLPLTDREGAGELFF.

This chain uses TRBV6-1 with TRBJ1-6; maybe TRBD1 (6 bases). The germline gives CDR1 MNHNS, CDR2 SASEGT. This CDR3 has 12 residues. V lost 0 bases and J 18 bases, leaving 12 bases between the germline ends. The CDR3 protein is CASSEAGQGNHF. The DNA for the CDR3 is TGTGCCAGCAGTGAAGCGGGACAAGGAAACCACTTT.

The chain couples TRBV6-5 to TRBJ1-1, with D tentatively TRBD1 (5 bases). This CDR3 is built from 14 residues. Germline values: CDR1 MNHEY, CDR2 SVGAGI. Trimming left V 6 bases short and J 0 bases short, with 11 bases between. The CDR3 region has the DNA TGTGCCAGCAGGGTAGACAGAATGAACACTGAAGCTTTCTTT. It translates to CASRVDRMNTEAFF.

The chain links TRBV15 to TRBJ2-3; TRBD2 is a possible D gene (6 bases). The CDR3 runs to 14 residues. The germline CDR1 and CDR2 sequences are LNHNV and YYDKDF (reference sequence). Trimming pared 0 bases from V and 6 bases from J, leaving 10 bases between. The CDR3 sequence is CATSRDEEGDTQYF. The CDR3, as DNA: TGTGCCACCAGCAGAGATGAGGAGGGGGATACGCAGTATTTT.

The chain has TRBV5-1 and TRBJ2-5, with 8 bases lining up with TRBD1. This CDR3 region has 14 residues. CDR1 is SGHRS, CDR2 YFSETQ, per germline. Unmatched junction bases numbered 2, after V lost 3 bases and J lost 1 base. CDR3: CASSSGTGQETQYF. As DNA, the CDR3 is TGCGCCAGCAGCTCCGGGACAGGCCAAGAGACCCAGTACTTC.

This sequence joins TRBV28 and TRBJ2-1; 12 positions match TRBD2. Losses at the gene ends were 10 bases for V and 4 bases for J; bases not matched to a gene: 8. Germline assignment: CDR1 MDHEN and CDR2 SYDVKM. The CDR3 contains 15 residues. The CDR3 sequence: CATETSGSGYNEQFF. In nucleotides, the CDR3 is TGTGCCACCGAGACTAGCGGGAGTGGGTACAATGAGCAGTTCTTC.